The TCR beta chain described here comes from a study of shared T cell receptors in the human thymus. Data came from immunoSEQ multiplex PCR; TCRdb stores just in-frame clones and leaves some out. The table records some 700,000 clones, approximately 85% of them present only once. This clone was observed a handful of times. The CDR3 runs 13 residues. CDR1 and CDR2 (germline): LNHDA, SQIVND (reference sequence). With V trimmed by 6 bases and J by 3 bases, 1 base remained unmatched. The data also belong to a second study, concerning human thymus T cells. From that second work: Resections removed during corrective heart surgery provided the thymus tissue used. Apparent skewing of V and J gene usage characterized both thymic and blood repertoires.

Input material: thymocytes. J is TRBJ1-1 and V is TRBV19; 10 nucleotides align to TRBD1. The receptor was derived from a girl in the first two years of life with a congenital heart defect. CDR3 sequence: CASRGQGDTEAFF. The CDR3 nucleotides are TGTGCCAGTAGAGGACAGGGGGACACTGAAGCTTTCTTT.